The present TCR beta chain was sequenced within a study of blood T cell repertoires in COVID-19. Overall study: Samples taken during acute and convalescent COVID-19 were collected in the United States, Italy and Spain. T cells, B-cell-depleted T cells, or PBMCs supplied cDNA or gDNA.

In this sample, this clone turned up a few times. The CDR3 is made up of 13 amino acids. Germline lookup yields CDR1 SGDLS and CDR2 YYNGEE. The V gene lost 4 bases and the J gene lost 9 bases, with 14 bases spanning the gap. Original handling: Amplification of reference gene primers provided the estimated nucleated cell counts. Clones were sequenced by immunoSEQ multiplex PCR, and TCRdb holds only the in-frame ones, with some missing. V and J calls and clone size come straight from that table; D and trimming were deduced from the DNA. Of approximately 240,000 clones listed, about 85% are singletons. V gene TRBV9 combines with J gene TRBJ2-1; the D gene is possibly TRBD1 (5 bases). The sequencing sample was made of peripheral blood. This TCR was recovered from a man between 45 and 60 years old who had recovered from COVID-19. CDR3: CASSRPAQGEQFF. The CDR3 coding sequence is TGTGCCAGCAGCAGACCTGCGCAGGGTGAGCAGTTCTTC.